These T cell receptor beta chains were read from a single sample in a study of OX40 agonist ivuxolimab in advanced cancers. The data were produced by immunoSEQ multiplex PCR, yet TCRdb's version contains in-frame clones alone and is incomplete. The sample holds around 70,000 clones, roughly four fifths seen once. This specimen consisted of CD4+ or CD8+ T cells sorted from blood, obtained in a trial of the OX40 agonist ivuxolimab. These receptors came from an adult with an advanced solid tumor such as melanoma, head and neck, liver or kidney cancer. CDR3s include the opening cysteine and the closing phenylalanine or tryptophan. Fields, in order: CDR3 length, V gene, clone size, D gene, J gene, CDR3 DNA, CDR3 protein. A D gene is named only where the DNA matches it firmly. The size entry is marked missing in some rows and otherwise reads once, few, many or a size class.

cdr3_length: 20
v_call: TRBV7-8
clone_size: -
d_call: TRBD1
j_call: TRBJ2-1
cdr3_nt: TGTGCCAGCAGCTCCCCGTCCGGGACAGGGGAAACAGGCTCCTACAATGAGCAGTTCTTC
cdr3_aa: CASSSPSGTGETGSYNEQFF

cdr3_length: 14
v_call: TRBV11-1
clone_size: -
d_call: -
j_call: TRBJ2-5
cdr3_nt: TGTGCCAGCAGCTTAGATCGGATTCGGGAGACCCAGTACTTC
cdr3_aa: CASSLDRIRETQYF

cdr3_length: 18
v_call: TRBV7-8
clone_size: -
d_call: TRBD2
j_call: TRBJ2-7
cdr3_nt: TGTGCCAGCAGCTTAGTTACCGGGACTAGCGGGGGCCTTAGCGAGCAGTACTTC
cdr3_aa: CASSLVTGTSGGLSEQYF

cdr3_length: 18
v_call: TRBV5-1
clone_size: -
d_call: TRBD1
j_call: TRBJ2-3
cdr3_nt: TGCGCCAGCGGATCCGGGACAGGGGTTTTAAGGGGGGCAGATACGCAGTATTTT
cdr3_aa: CASGSGTGVLRGADTQYF

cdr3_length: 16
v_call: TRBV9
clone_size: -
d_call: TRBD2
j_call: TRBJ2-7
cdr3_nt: TGTGCCAGCAGCGTAGTTCCAGCGGGGGATCATCGCGAGCAGTACTTC
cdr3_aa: CASSVVPAGDHREQYF

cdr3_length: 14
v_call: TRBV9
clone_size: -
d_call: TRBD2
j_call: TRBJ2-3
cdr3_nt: TGTGCCAGCAGCGTAGGCGGGGGGGCAGATACGCAGTATTTT
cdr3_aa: CASSVGGGADTQYF

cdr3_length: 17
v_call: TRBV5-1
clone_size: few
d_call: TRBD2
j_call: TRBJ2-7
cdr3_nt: TGCGCCAGCAGCAGGACTAGCGGGAGGTTAACCTCGCGCGAGCAGTACTTC
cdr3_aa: CASSRTSGRLTSREQYF

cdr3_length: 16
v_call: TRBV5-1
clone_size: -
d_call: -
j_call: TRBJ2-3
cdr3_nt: TGCGCCAGCAGCCCTCCATATGAAGGCCTCACAGATACGCAGTATTTT
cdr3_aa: CASSPPYEGLTDTQYF

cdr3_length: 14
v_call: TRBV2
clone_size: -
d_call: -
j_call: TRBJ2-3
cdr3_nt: TGTGCCAGCAGTCGGGACCTAGGCACAGATACGCAGTATTTT
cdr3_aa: CASSRDLGTDTQYF

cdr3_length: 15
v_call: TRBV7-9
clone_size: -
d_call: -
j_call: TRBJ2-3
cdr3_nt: TGTGCCAGCATCCCGACCCGGGGGAGCACAGATACGCAGTATTTT
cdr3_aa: CASIPTRGSTDTQYF

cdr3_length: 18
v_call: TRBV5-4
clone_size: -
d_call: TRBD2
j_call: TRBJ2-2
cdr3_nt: TGTGCCAGCAGCTTGAGGCTAGCGGGGGGCCAAGTGAACGGGGAGCTGTTTTTT
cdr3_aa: CASSLRLAGGQVNGELFF

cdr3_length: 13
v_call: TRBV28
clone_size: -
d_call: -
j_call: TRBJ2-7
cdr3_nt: TGTGCCAGCAGTTTATTGGGGGCGTACGAGCAGTACTTC
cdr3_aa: CASSLLGAYEQYF

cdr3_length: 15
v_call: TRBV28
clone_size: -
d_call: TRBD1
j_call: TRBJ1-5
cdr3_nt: TGTGCCAGCAGGTGGGGACAGGGCGGCAATCAGCCCCAGCATTTT
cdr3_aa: CASRWGQGGNQPQHF

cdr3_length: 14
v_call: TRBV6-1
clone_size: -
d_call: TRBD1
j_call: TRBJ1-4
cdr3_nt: TGTGCCAGCAACAGGGACAGGGGGTGGGAAAAACTGTTTTTT
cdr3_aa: CASNRDRGWEKLFF

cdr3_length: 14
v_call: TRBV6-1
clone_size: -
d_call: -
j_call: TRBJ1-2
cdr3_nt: TGTGCCAGCAGTGAATTTCGGGCAGTCTATGGCTACACCTTC
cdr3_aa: CASSEFRAVYGYTF

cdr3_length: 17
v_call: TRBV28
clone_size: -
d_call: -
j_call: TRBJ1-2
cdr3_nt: TGTGCCAGCAGTTCGCCCCAGGCGGGCGGGAAGATTAACGGCTACACCTTC
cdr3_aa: CASSSPQAGGKINGYTF

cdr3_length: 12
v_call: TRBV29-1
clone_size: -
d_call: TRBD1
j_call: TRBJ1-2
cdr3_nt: TGCAGCGTCGGACAGGGTAACTATGGCTACACCTTC
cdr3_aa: CSVGQGNYGYTF

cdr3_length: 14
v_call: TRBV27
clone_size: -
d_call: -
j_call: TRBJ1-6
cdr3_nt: TGTGCCAGCAGTTTGGGGCCTATACATTCACCCCTCCACTTT
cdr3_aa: CASSLGPIHSPLHF